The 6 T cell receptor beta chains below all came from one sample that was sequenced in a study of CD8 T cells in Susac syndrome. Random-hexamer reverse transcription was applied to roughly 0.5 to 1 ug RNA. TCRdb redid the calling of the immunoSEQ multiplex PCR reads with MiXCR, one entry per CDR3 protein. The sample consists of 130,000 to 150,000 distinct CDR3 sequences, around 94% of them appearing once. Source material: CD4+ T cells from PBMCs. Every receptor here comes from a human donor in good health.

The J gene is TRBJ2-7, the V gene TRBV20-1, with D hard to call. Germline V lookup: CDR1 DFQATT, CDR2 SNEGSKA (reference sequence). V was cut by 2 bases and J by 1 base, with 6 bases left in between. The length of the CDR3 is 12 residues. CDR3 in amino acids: CSARTVSYEQYF. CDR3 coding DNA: TGCAGTGCTAGAACAGTATCCTACGAGCAGTACTTC.

This chain's CDR3 is CASRPVASGPYEQYF. CDR3 DNA sequence: TGTGCCAGCAGACCTGTCGCGTCGGGACCCTACGAGCAGTACTTC. The chain uses TRBV27 and TRBJ2-7; D tentatively fits TRBD1 or TRBD2 (5 bases each). The CDR3 is made up of 15 amino acids. Per germline, CDR1 MNHEY and CDR2 SMNVEV (reference sequence). V was clipped by 6 bases and J by 2 bases, with 17 bases between them.

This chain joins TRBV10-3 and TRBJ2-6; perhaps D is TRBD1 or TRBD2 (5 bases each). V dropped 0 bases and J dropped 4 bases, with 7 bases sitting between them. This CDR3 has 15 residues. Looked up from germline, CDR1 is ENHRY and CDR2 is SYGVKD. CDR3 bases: TGTGCCATCAGTGAGTCAGGGGACGGGGCCAACGTCCTGACTTTC. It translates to CAISESGDGANVLTF.

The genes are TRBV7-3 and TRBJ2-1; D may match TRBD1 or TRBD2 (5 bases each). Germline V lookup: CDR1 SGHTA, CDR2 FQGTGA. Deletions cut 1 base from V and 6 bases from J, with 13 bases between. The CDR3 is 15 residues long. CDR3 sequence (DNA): TGTGCCAGCAGCTTAAAAGGGTGGGGGTTCAATGAGCAGTTCTTC. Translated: CASSLKGWGFNEQFF.

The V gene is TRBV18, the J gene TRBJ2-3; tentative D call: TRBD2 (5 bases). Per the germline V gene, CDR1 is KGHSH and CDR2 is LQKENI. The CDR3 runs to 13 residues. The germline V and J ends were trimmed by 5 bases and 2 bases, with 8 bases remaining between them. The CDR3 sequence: CASSGESTDTQYF. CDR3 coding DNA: TGTGCCAGCTCAGGGGAGTCCACAGATACGCAGTATTTT.

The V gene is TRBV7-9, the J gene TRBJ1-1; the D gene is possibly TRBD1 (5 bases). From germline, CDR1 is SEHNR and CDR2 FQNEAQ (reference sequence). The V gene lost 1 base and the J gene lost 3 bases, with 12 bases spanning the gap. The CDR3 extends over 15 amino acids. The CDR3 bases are TGTGCCAGCAGCTTAGGGGCAGGGACGGACACTGAAGCTTTCTTT. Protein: CASSLGAGTDTEAFF.